This TCR beta chain was sequenced during a study of blood T cells in healthy people across ages. Overall study findings and caveats: Shifts in expanded clonotypes may have been confounded by donor CMV status, which was unknown.

With regard to this clonotype: Its antigen is as yet unknown.

CDR1 is SGHAT, CDR2 FQNNGV, per germline. CDR3 size: 12 residues. A second PCR, run for about 6 to 12 cycles, used a sample-barcoded 5' primer plus a J-beta primer mix. Every cDNA molecule carried a tag from a template-switch adaptor bearing 12 random nucleotides. TCRdb fed the 5' RACE reads into MiXCR, producing one record per CDR3 protein. The sample lists around 790,000 distinct CDR3 sequences, approximately 44% occurring once. Sequenced input: blood. This chain links TRBV11-2 with TRBJ2-5; perhaps TRBD1 as D (6 bases). The tail of the sequence fits TRBJ2-4 better, so the J call may be wrong. The source is a man aged 60 to 75 in good health. As DNA, the CDR3 is TGTGCCAGCAGCGGACAGCCGGCCATTCAGTACTTC. It codes for CASSGQPAIQYF.